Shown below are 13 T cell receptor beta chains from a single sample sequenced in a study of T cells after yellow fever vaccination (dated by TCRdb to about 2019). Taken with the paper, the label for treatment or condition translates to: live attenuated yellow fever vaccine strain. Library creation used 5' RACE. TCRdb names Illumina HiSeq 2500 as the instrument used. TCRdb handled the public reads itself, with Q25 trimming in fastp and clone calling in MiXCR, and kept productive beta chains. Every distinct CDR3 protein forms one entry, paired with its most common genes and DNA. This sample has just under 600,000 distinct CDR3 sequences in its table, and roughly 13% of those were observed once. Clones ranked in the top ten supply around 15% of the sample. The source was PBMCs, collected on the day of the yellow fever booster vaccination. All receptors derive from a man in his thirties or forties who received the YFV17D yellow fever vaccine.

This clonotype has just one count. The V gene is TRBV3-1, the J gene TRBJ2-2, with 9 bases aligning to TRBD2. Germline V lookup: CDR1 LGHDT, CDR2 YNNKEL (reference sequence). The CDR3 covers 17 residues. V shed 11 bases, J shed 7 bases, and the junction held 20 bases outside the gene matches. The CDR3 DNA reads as TGTGCCTTCTGTTCTAGCGGGAAATCCACACAGGACGGGGAGCTGTTTTTT. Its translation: CAFCSSGKSTQDGELFF.

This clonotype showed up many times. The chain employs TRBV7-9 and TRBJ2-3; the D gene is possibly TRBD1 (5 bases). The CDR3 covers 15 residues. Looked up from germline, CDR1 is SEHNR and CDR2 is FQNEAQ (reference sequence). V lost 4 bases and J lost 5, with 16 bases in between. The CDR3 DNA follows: TGTGCCAGCAGCTATGGACACCCCGGTGGAGATACGCAGTATTTT. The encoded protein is CASSYGHPGGDTQYF. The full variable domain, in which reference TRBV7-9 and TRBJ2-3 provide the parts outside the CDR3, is DTGVSQNPRHKITKRGQNVTFRCDPISEHNRLYWYRQTLGQGPEFLTYFQNEAQLEKSRLLSDRFSAERPKGSFSTLEIQRTEQGDSAMYLCASSYGHPGGDTQYFGPGTRLTVL.

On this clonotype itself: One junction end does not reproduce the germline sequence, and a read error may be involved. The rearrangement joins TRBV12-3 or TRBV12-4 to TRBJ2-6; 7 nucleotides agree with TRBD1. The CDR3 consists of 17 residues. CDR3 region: CASSGTAGVSGANVLTF. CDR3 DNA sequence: TGTGCAAGCAGTGGGACAGCTGGCGTCTCTGGGGCCAACGTCCTGACTTTC.

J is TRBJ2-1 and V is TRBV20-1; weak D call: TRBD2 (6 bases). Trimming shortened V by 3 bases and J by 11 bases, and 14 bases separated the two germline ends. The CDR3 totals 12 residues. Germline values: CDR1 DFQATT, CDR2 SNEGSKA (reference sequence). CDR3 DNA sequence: TGCAGTGCTAGTTCTAGCGACCTAAAGCAGTTCTTC. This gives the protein CSASSSDLKQFF.

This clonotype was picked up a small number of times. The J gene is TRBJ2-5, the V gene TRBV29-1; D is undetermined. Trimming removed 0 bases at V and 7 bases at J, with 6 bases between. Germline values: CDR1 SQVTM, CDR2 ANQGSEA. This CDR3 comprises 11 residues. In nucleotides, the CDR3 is TGCAGCGTTGAAGATCTCCGGACCCAGTACTTC. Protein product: CSVEDLRTQYF.

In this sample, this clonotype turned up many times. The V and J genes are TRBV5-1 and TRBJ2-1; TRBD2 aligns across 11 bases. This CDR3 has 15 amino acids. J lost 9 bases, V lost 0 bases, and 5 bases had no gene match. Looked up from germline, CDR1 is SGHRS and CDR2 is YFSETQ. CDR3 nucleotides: TGCGCCAGCAGCTTGGAATGGGGGACTAGCGGTGAGCAGTTCTTC. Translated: CASSLEWGTSGEQFF.

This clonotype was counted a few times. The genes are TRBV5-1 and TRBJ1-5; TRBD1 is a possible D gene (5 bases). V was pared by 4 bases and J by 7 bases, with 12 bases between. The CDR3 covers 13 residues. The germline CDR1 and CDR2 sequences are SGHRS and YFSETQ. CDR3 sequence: CASSESGRQPQHF. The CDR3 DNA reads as TGCGCCAGCAGCGAATCAGGGCGGCAGCCCCAGCATTTT.

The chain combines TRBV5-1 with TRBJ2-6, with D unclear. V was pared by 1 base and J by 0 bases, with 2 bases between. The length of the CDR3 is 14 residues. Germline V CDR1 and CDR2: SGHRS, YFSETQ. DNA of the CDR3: TGCGCCAGCAGCTTGTTCTCTGGGGCCAACGTCCTGACTTTC. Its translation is CASSLFSGANVLTF.

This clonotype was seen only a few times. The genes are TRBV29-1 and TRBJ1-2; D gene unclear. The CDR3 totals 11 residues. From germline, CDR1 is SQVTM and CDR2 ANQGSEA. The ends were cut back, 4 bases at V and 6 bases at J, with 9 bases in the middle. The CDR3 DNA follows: TGCAGCGTTGTAGGCGTCCATGGCTACACCTTC. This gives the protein CSVVGVHGYTF. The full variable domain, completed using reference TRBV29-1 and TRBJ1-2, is SAVISQKPSRDICQRGTSLTIQCQVDSQVTMMFWYRQQPGQSLTLIATANQGSEATYESGFVIDKFPISRPNLTFSTLTVSNMSPEDSSIYLCSVVGVHGYTFGSGTRLTVV.

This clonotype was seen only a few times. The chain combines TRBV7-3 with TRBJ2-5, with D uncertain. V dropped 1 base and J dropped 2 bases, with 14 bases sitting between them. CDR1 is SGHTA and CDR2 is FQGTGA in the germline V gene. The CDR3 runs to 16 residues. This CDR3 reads CASSLSSTGIQETQYF. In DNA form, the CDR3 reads TGTGCCAGCAGCTTAAGCAGTACTGGAATTCAAGAGACCCAGTACTTC.

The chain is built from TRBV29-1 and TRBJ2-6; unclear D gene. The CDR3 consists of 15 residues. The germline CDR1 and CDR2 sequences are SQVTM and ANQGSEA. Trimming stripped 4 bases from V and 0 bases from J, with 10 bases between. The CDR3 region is CSVVGLSSGANVLTF. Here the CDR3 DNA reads TGCAGCGTTGTAGGCTTGAGCTCTGGGGCCAACGTCCTGACTTTC.

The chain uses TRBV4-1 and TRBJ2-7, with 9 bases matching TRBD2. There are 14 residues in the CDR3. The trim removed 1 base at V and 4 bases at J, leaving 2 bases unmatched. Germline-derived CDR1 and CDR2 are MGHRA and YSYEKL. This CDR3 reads CASSQVAGEYEQYF. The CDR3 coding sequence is TGCGCCAGCAGCCAAGTAGCGGGAGAATACGAGCAGTACTTC.

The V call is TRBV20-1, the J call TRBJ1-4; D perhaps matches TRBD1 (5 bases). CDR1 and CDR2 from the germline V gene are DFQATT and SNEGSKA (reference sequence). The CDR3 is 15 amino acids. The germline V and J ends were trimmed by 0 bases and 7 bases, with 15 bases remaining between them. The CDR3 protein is CSARDPAGSGEKLFF. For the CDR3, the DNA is TGCAGTGCTAGAGATCCCGCAGGGTCCGGTGAAAAACTGTTTTTT.